This passage covers 29 T cell receptor beta chains from one sample sequenced in a study of persistence of HIV-infected CD4 T cells. The libraries were made with immunoSEQ version 4 in survey mode. Profiled with immunoSEQ multiplex PCR; TCRdb holds only in-frame clones, not every one. The sample holds tens of thousands of clones, 88% seen once. Anti-CD3/anti-CD28 beads served as a nonspecific positive control stimulus. Responding CD4+ T cells were sorted by upregulation of both CD40 ligand and CD69. These receptors have no identified antigens. Material: CD4+ T cells sorted from PBMCs after roughly 20-hour stimulation, obtained from a patient who received antiretroviral therapy. The receptors derive from an adult woman with HIV who was CMV-seropositive.

The V and J genes are TRBV5-8 and TRBJ1-3; 8 nucleotides align to TRBD1. This CDR3 has 19 amino acids. Per the germline V gene, CDR1 is SGHTS and CDR2 is YDEGEE. The ends lost 2 bases at V and 0 bases at J; junction bases unmatched: 13. CDR3 in DNA: TGTGCCAGCAGCTTCAGACAGGGGAAGGCCCTCAGCTCTGGAAACACCATATATTTT. It codes for CASSFRQGKALSSGNTIYF.

V and J are TRBV12-5 and TRBJ1-1; tentative D call: TRBD1 (5 bases). Trimming shortened V by 3 bases and J by 4 bases, and 12 bases separated the two germline ends. The CDR3 length is 14 residues. The germline gives CDR1 LGHNT, CDR2 FRNRAP. Here the CDR3 DNA reads TGTGCTAGTGGTTTTGAAGGGAGGGGCACTGAAGCTTTCTTT. Translating gives CASGFEGRGTEAFF.

The V gene is TRBV7-6, the J gene TRBJ1-5; no definite D call. The length of the CDR3 is 13 residues. Per germline, CDR1 SGHVS and CDR2 FNYEAQ. Trimming cost V 5 bases and J 0 bases, with 5 bases left between them. The CDR3 is CASSQNSNQPQHF. The CDR3 DNA is TGTGCCAGCAGCCAAAATAGCAATCAGCCCCAGCATTTT.

As DNA, the CDR3 is TGCGCCAGCAGCTTGGCCGCGGGGGTAGCCGGGGAGCTGTTTTTT. Amino acid sequence: CASSLAAGVAGELFF. The chain has TRBV5-1 and TRBJ2-2; 7 bases agree with TRBD2. Germline lookup yields CDR1 SGHRS and CDR2 YFSETQ. The CDR3 length is 15 residues. The ends lost 0 bases at V and 6 bases at J; junction bases unmatched: 5.

The V call is TRBV5-6, the J call TRBJ1-4; D is undetermined. Trimming stripped 0 bases from V and 6 bases from J, with 9 bases between. This CDR3 spans 14 amino acids. CDR1 and CDR2 (germline): SGHDT, YYEEEE. CDR3 amino acids: CASSLGGYDEKLFF. The DNA for the CDR3 is TGTGCCAGCAGCTTGGGAGGGTACGATGAAAAACTGTTTTTT. Together with reference TRBV5-6 and TRBJ1-4, the CDR3 gives the full variable domain: DAGVTQSPTHLIKTRGQQVTLRCSPKSGHDTVSWYQQALGQGPQFIFQYYEEEERQRGNFPDRFSGHQFPNYSSELNVNALLLGDSALYLCASSLGGYDEKLFFGSGTQLSVL.

The chain is built from TRBV10-3 and TRBJ2-7; no clear D gene. V lost 4 bases to trimming and J lost 0 bases, with 13 bases between them. In germline, CDR1 is ENHRY, CDR2 SYGVKD. This CDR3 is built from 15 residues. The CDR3 bases are TGTGCCATCAGTGTTCAGGCAGAGAGCTCCTACGAGCAGTACTTC. Protein: CAISVQAESSYEQYF.

V is TRBV5-5 and J is TRBJ2-7; 10 bases fit TRBD2. The V gene's germline CDR1 is SGHKS and CDR2 YYEKEE (reference sequence). This CDR3 comprises 14 residues. Trimming at V came to 1 base and at J to 4 bases, leaving 2 bases not matched to a gene. The CDR3 sequence is CASSLTLAGYEQYV. The CDR3, as DNA: TGTGCCAGCAGCTTGACACTAGCGGGGTACGAGCAGTACGTC.

This clone showed up just a few times. This chain connects TRBV30 to TRBJ1-6, with D possibly matching TRBD1 (5 bases). Germline assignment: CDR1 GTSNPN and CDR2 SVGIG (reference sequence). The ends were cut back, 0 bases at V and 7 bases at J, with 16 bases in the middle. CDR3 length: 16 amino acids. CDR3 in amino acids: CAWSVGGDLKNSPLHF. The CDR3 region has the DNA TGTGCCTGGAGTGTCGGAGGGGATTTAAAGAATTCACCCCTCCACTTT.

V is TRBV24-1 and J is TRBJ1-2; D is possibly TRBD1 (5 bases). Germline CDR1 is KGHDR and CDR2 is SFDVKD. CDR3 size: 13 residues. The V end lost 4 bases, the J end lost 6 bases, and 11 bases lay between the germline ends. CDR3 protein: CATSDRQRDGYTF. The CDR3 nucleotides are TGTGCCACCAGTGACAGACAGAGAGATGGCTACACCTTC.

The rearrangement joins TRBV25-1 to TRBJ2-1; 10 nucleotides align to TRBD1. V trimming: 5 bases; J trimming: 6 bases; junction bases outside the gene matches: 7. Germline CDR1 reads MGHDK; CDR2 reads SYGVNS. The CDR3 spans 15 residues. This CDR3 is CASSFRDRGSNEQFF. The CDR3 DNA reads as TGTGCCAGCAGTTTCCGGGACAGGGGAAGCAATGAGCAGTTCTTC.

The chain joins TRBV6-6 to TRBJ1-1; 8 nucleotides match TRBD1. Germline loops: CDR1 MNHNY, CDR2 SVGAGI (reference sequence). The V and J ends lost 3 bases and 6 bases, in that order; junction bases with no gene match: 6. The CDR3 runs to 14 residues. The CDR3 is CASSYLDRDPEAFF. CDR3 DNA: TGTGCCAGCAGTTATTTGGACAGGGACCCTGAAGCTTTCTTT.

The chain combines TRBV29-1 with TRBJ2-7; no definite D call. Per germline, CDR1 SQVTM and CDR2 ANQGSEA. The CDR3 has 15 residues. The V end lost 4 bases, the J end lost 1 base, and 17 bases lay between the germline ends. The CDR3 sequence is CSVVVGPETSYEQYF. CDR3 DNA: TGCAGCGTTGTTGTTGGACCGGAAACTTCCTACGAGCAGTACTTC.

The V and J genes are TRBV2 and TRBJ1-6, with D unclear. CDR3 length: 13 residues. Germline loops: CDR1 SNHLY, CDR2 FYNNEI. Trimming took 2 bases from V and 7 from J, leaving 6 bases between them. This CDR3 reads CASSEPPNSPLHF. Written as DNA, the CDR3 is TGTGCCAGCAGTGAACCCCCGAATTCACCCCTCCACTTT.

This sequence joins TRBV11-3 and TRBJ2-1, with 15 positions matching TRBD2. The CDR3 loop spans 17 amino acids. Germline V gene data show CDR1 as SGHNT and CDR2 as YENEEA. V gave up 5 bases and J gave up 4 bases; unmatched junction bases: 6. Here the CDR3 DNA reads TGTGCCAGCAGCCCCGGACTAGCGGGGGGGGAATACAATGAGCAGTTCTTC. Translated, it gives CASSPGLAGGEYNEQFF.

The rearrangement uses TRBV5-4 and TRBJ1-2; possible D gene TRBD1, 6 bases. Germline V gene sequence: CDR1 SGHNT, CDR2 YYREEE (reference sequence). The CDR3 contains 16 residues. V was shortened by 5 bases and J by 4 bases, with 21 bases between the two germline ends. The CDR3 spells CASSPTGTRGGYGYTF. CDR3 coding DNA: TGTGCCAGCAGTCCAACCGGGACCAGGGGCGGCTATGGCTACACCTTC.

This clone turned up a few times. This chain uses TRBV4-2 with TRBJ2-5, with 10 bases identical to TRBD2. The CDR3 runs to 20 residues. The V gene end was trimmed by 0 bases and the J gene end by 5 bases; junction bases not matched to a gene: 18. Germline V CDR1 and CDR2: LGHNA, YNFKEQ. CDR3 sequence (DNA): TGTGCCAGCAGCCAAGATGGGGCCCCTGTAGCGGGGGGCCCGGGCGAGACCCAGTACTTC. Translating gives CASSQDGAPVAGGPGETQYF.

The chain's CDR3 is CAWGLNGPGEAFF. CDR3 bases: TGTGCCTGGGGCCTCAACGGGCCAGGTGAAGCTTTCTTT. The chain links TRBV30 to TRBJ1-1; unclear D gene. The CDR3 covers 13 residues. The germline V and J ends were trimmed by 5 bases and 7 bases, with 17 bases remaining between them. Germline CDR1 is GTSNPN and CDR2 is SVGIG (reference sequence).

This clone was picked up one time. This chain joins TRBV6-5 and TRBJ1-3, with D perhaps TRBD1 (5 bases). The CDR3 sequence is 14 residues long. Between the trimmed V and J ends, which lost 6 bases and 6 bases, there was a span of 15 bases. Germline CDR1 reads MNHEY; CDR2 reads SVGAGI. DNA for the CDR3: TGTGCCAGCAGCTTGGGGGGGGATGCAAACACCATATATTTT. Translated, it gives CASSLGGDANTIYF.

V and J are TRBV10-3 and TRBJ1-2, with unresolved D. Deletions cut 3 bases from V and 4 bases from J, with 12 bases between. Germline loops: CDR1 ENHRY, CDR2 SYGVKD. This CDR3 spans 14 amino acids. CDR3 region: CAISDFQESYGYTF. CDR3 DNA sequence: TGTGCCATCAGTGATTTTCAGGAATCCTATGGCTACACCTTC.

This chain links TRBV18 with TRBJ2-7, with D perhaps matching TRBD2 (5 bases). Germline V gene lookup returns CDR1 KGHSH and CDR2 LQKENI. CDR3 length: 14 residues. Trimming removed 5 bases from V and 1 base from J, with 12 bases in between. The CDR3 sequence is CASSSSLESYEQYV. CDR3 nucleotide sequence: TGTGCCAGCTCATCATCACTAGAATCCTACGAGCAGTACGTC.

The chain uses TRBV10-3 and TRBJ2-7; D is undetermined. Trimming removed 4 bases at V and 3 bases at J, with 10 bases between. The CDR3 covers 13 residues. CDR1 and CDR2 (germline): ENHRY, SYGVKD. CDR3 DNA: TGTGCCATCAGTGGGGTTGTTCTCTACGAGCAGTACTTC. This encodes CAISGVVLYEQYF.

The genes are TRBV19 and TRBJ1-4, with D unresolved. Germline CDR1 LNHDA, CDR2 SQIVND (reference sequence). V lost 1 base, J lost 5 bases, and 14 bases lay in between. The CDR3 length is 16 residues. CDR3 protein: CASSIGFQRRNEKLFF. The CDR3 DNA is TGTGCCAGTAGTATAGGGTTCCAGAGAAGGAATGAAAAACTGTTTTTT.

This chain connects TRBV18 to TRBJ1-2; D is unresolved. The CDR3 is 12 residues long. Germline CDR1 is KGHSH and CDR2 is LQKENI. V lost 2 bases, J lost 3 bases, and 4 bases lay in between. DNA of the CDR3: TGTGCCAGCTCACCAGGGTACTATGGCTACACCTTC. As protein: CASSPGYYGYTF.

The chain joins TRBV28 to TRBJ1-2; no firm D call. V lost 6 bases and J lost 2, with 16 bases in between. The CDR3 spans 15 residues. CDR1 is MDHEN, CDR2 SYDVKM, per germline. The CDR3 here is CASSLLGDTNYGYTF. Written as DNA, the CDR3 is TGTGCCAGCAGCCTCCTTGGGGATACAAACTATGGCTACACCTTC.

This clone has just a few counts. The rearrangement uses TRBV6-4 and TRBJ1-2; no reliable D call. V dropped 2 bases and J dropped 8 bases, with 12 bases sitting between them. Germline lookup yields CDR1 MRHNA and CDR2 SNTAGT. This CDR3 has 13 residues. This CDR3 is CASSDIGSYGYTF. CDR3 nucleotides: TGTGCCAGCAGTGACATTGGTTCCTACGGCTACACCTTC.

V gene TRBV9 combines with J gene TRBJ1-6, with D perhaps matching TRBD1 (5 bases). The CDR3 covers 14 residues. The V gene's germline CDR1 is SGDLS and CDR2 YYNGEE. Trimming cost V 4 bases and J 8 bases, with 13 bases left between them. The CDR3 DNA reads as TGTGCCAGCAGCCCACAGGCGGCGGATTCACCCCTCCACTTT. Translating gives CASSPQAADSPLHF. The variable domain in full, with the rest retrieved from reference TRBV9 and TRBJ1-6, is DSGVTQTPKHLITATGQRVTLRCSPRSGDLSVYWYQQSLDQGLQFLIQYYNGEERAKGNILERFSAQQFPDLHSELNLSSLELGDSALYFCASSPQAADSPLHFGNGTRLTVT.

This sequence joins TRBV6-1 and TRBJ2-4, with 9 bases that match TRBD1. This CDR3 spans 16 amino acids. V lost 2 bases to trimming and J lost 2 bases; unmatched junction nucleotides: 4. From germline, CDR1 is MNHNS and CDR2 SASEGT. As DNA, the CDR3 is TGTGCCAGCAGTGAAAGCGGGACAGGGCCCAAAAACATTCAGTACTTC. It encodes CASSESGTGPKNIQYF.

This chain connects TRBV5-1 to TRBJ2-2, with D perhaps given as TRBD1 or TRBD2 (6 bases each). In germline, CDR1 is SGHRS, CDR2 YFSETQ. Trimming took off 4 bases at V and 5 bases at J, with 18 bases between the two ends. CDR3 length: 16 amino acids. The CDR3 reads CASSGTGTSGTGELFF. The CDR3 nucleotides read TGCGCCAGCAGCGGTACAGGGACTTCGGGGACCGGGGAGCTGTTTTTT. The complete variable domain, with remaining parts taken from reference TRBV5-1 and TRBJ2-2, reads KAGVTQTPRYLIKTRGQQVTLSCSPISGHRSVSWYQQTPGQGLQFLFEYFSETQRNKGNFPGRFSGRQFSNSRSEMNVSTLELGDSALYLCASSGTGTSGTGELFFGEGSRLTVL.

The gene calls are TRBV7-8 and TRBJ2-1; D remains unclear. Germline CDR1 reads SGHVS; CDR2 reads FQNEAQ. Trimming shortened V by 2 bases and J by 6 bases, and 5 bases separated the two germline ends. The CDR3 runs 12 residues. DNA for the CDR3: TGTGCCAGCAGCTTAACGCGCAATGAGCAGTTCTTC. As protein: CASSLTRNEQFF.